This T cell receptor beta chain was profiled in a study of T cell repertoires in cytomegalovirus infection. Looking at the study overall: Selected CMV epitopes included recently identified HLA-C-restricted ones as well as well-studied HLA-B-restricted ones. Signatures in public TCR beta sequences pointed to both CMV infection and matching HLA type.

Study-wide results and caveats: CMV-specific TCR beta clonotypes restricted by HLA-C dominated the ex vivo response. Based on cumulative public TCR beta family frequency, carriers of CMV plus the relevant HLA were identified.

The CDR3 sequence is 13 residues long. V gave up 3 bases and J gave up 3 bases, with 9 bases separating them. Of note for this clonotype: As yet, its antigen is unknown.

TCRdb itself ran the reads through MiXCR, one entry per CDR3 protein. This sample has 550,000 to 700,000 distinct CDR3 sequences, with around two fifths found just once. This TCR was recovered from a human donor in good health (CMV status not recorded). Some clones in this sample may be carry-over from other donors' samples. The chain joins TRBV12-3 or TRBV12-4 to TRBJ2-7; D unresolved. Specimen: cultured PBMCs, collected from culture after CMV antigen stimulation. The DNA of the CDR3 is TGTGCCAGCAGTTTTGTAGGCAGCTACGAGCAGTACTTC. This encodes CASSFVGSYEQYF.